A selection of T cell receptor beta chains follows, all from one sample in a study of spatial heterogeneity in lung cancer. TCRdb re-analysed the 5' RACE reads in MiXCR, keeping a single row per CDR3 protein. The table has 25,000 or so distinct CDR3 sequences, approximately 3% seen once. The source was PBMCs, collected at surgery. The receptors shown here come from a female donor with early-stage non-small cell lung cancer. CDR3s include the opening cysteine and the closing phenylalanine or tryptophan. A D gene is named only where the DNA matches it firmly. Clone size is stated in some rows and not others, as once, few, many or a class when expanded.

CDR3 protein: CASSLEDIYGYTF
CDR3 DNA: TGTGCCAGCAGCTTAGAAGACATCTATGGCTACACCTTC
V gene: TRBV7-2
clone size: many
D gene: -
J gene: TRBJ1-2

CDR3 protein: CATSDSRGREARNEQFF
CDR3 DNA: TGTGCCACCAGTGATTCCAGGGGGCGGGAGGCGAGAAATGAGCAGTTCTTC
V gene: TRBV24-1
clone size: many
D gene: -
J gene: TRBJ2-1

CDR3 protein: CASSGVTETQYF
CDR3 DNA: TGTGCCAGCTCTGGCGTCACGGAGACCCAGTACTTC
V gene: TRBV18
clone size: many
D gene: -
J gene: TRBJ2-5

CDR3 protein: CATSDRVRNEQFF
CDR3 DNA: TGTGCCACCAGTGACCGGGTTCGGAATGAGCAGTTCTTC
V gene: TRBV24-1
clone size: many
D gene: -
J gene: TRBJ2-1

CDR3 protein: CASSLEMGGYEQYF
CDR3 DNA: TGTGCCAGCAGCCTAGAGATGGGCGGTTACGAGCAGTACTTC
V gene: TRBV9
clone size: many
D gene: -
J gene: TRBJ2-7

CDR3 protein: CASNDRVETQYF
CDR3 DNA: TGCGCCAGCAATGACAGGGTAGAGACCCAGTACTTC
V gene: TRBV5-1
clone size: few
D gene: TRBD1
J gene: TRBJ2-5

CDR3 protein: CAWSVRAIAKNIQYF
CDR3 DNA: TGTGCCTGGAGTGTGAGGGCTATAGCCAAAAACATTCAGTACTTC
V gene: TRBV30
clone size: -
D gene: -
J gene: TRBJ2-4

CDR3 protein: CASSQRRGPEQYF
CDR3 DNA: TGTGCCAGCAGCCAACGTAGGGGACCCGAGCAGTACTTC
V gene: TRBV7-2
clone size: many
D gene: -
J gene: TRBJ2-7

CDR3 protein: CASSPRGRTDTQYF
CDR3 DNA: TGTGCCAGCAGTCCTAGGGGGCGCACAGATACGCAGTATTTT
V gene: TRBV27
clone size: many
D gene: TRBD1
J gene: TRBJ2-3

CDR3 protein: CSASPWGQGPYEQYF
CDR3 DNA: TGCAGTGCTAGTCCCTGGGGACAGGGGCCCTACGAGCAGTACTTC
V gene: TRBV20-1
clone size: many
D gene: TRBD1
J gene: TRBJ2-7

CDR3 protein: CASSPPGQGAYEQYF
CDR3 DNA: TGTGCCAGCAGTCCACCGGGACAGGGGGCCTACGAGCAGTACTTC
V gene: TRBV28
clone size: many
D gene: TRBD1
J gene: TRBJ2-7

CDR3 protein: CASSLRGQGGSYNEQFF
CDR3 DNA: TGCGCCAGCAGCTTGAGGGGACAGGGCGGATCCTACAATGAGCAGTTCTTC
V gene: TRBV5-1
clone size: many
D gene: TRBD1
J gene: TRBJ2-1

CDR3 protein: CSARGWQGRDEQFF
CDR3 DNA: TGCAGTGCTAGAGGCTGGCAGGGGCGGGATGAGCAGTTCTTC
V gene: TRBV20-1
clone size: many
D gene: -
J gene: TRBJ2-1

CDR3 protein: CASSWLRADTQYF
CDR3 DNA: TGTGCCAGCAGTTGGTTACGGGCAGATACGCAGTATTTT
V gene: TRBV27
clone size: many
D gene: -
J gene: TRBJ2-3

CDR3 protein: CATTNGGAYNEQFF
CDR3 DNA: TGTGCCACCACTAACGGGGGGGCCTACAATGAGCAGTTCTTC
V gene: TRBV3-1
clone size: many
D gene: TRBD2
J gene: TRBJ2-1

CDR3 protein: CASSLEPFSNQPQHF
CDR3 DNA: TGTGCCAGCAGCTTGGAGCCCTTCAGCAATCAGCCCCAGCATTTT
V gene: TRBV5-4
clone size: medium-sized
D gene: -
J gene: TRBJ1-5

CDR3 protein: CASSLARTGSFQYF
CDR3 DNA: TGCGCCAGCAGCTTGGCCAGAACAGGGAGTTTTCAGTACTTC
V gene: TRBV5-1
clone size: many
D gene: -
J gene: TRBJ2-4